Sequencing of this T cell receptor beta chain was carried out in a study of memory B cells and T cells in multiple sclerosis. Separate sequencing covered autoproliferating (CFSE-dim) and non-proliferating (CFSE-high) T cells from stimulus-free culture. Cultures began with roughly 5.4x10^7 CFSE-labeled PBMCs, unstimulated for roughly 7 days, with replicate wells pooled. Germline V gene lookup returns CDR1 MRHNA and CDR2 SNTAGT. This CDR3 region has 13 residues. V was trimmed by 8 bases and J by 0 bases, leaving 9 bases between them. As regards this clone: The antigen remains undetermined.

Using immunoSEQ multiplex PCR, the repertoire was profiled, and TCRdb retains in-frame clones only, with some absent. The sample consists of tens of thousands of clones, about 82% of them appearing once. Specimen: PBMCs from blood kept in culture. The rearrangement links TRBV6-4 to TRBJ2-3; D gene ambiguous. The sequence derives from a human donor with multiple sclerosis. The CDR3 DNA reads TGTGCCAGCGGTTACACAAGCACAGATACGCAGTATTTT. This translates into CASGYTSTDTQYF.